Following are 9 T cell receptor beta chains from one sample sequenced in a study of shared clonotypes between healthy human individuals. Clones were sequenced by immunoSEQ multiplex PCR, and TCRdb holds only the in-frame ones, with some missing. There are roughly 1 million clones in the sample; around 76% occur only once, and less than 1.5% lies in the top ten. Material for sequencing was memory CD4+ T cells sorted from blood. Subset noted: CD45RA-negative fraction. These receptors were collected from a man between 18 and 29 years old in good health.

The chain has TRBV11-2 and TRBJ2-5; D call uncertain. The V gene's germline CDR1 is SGHAT and CDR2 FQNNGV. Trimming stripped 1 base from V and 1 base from J, with 10 bases between. The CDR3 is 15 amino acids. The CDR3, as DNA: TGTGCCAGCAGCTTAGGGAGAACAACCCAAGAGACCCAGTACTTC. Translating gives CASSLGRTTQETQYF.

This rearrangement joins TRBV7-2 to TRBJ2-7, with 7 bases fitting TRBD2. Losses at the gene ends were 0 bases for V and 3 bases for J; bases not matched to a gene: 5. This CDR3 is 15 amino acids long. CDR1 and CDR2 (germline): SGHTA, FQGNSA. CDR3 DNA: TGTGCCAGCAGCTTAGCGCCGGGCGGGGGCTACGAGCAGTACTTC. Protein sequence: CASSLAPGGGYEQYF.

V usage is TRBV5-1 and J usage is TRBJ2-7; D remains unclear. V was clipped by 1 base and J by 3 bases, with 8 bases between them. CDR1 is SGHRS and CDR2 is YFSETQ in the germline V gene. The CDR3 is made up of 13 amino acids. The CDR3 spells CASSLWANYEQYF. The CDR3 region has the DNA TGCGCCAGCAGCTTGTGGGCCAACTACGAGCAGTACTTC.

J is TRBJ2-7 and V is TRBV27; TRBD2 agrees at 14 bases. CDR3 size: 16 residues. V shed 4 bases, J shed 2 bases, and the junction held 4 bases outside the gene matches. The V gene's germline CDR1 is MNHEY and CDR2 SMNVEV (reference sequence). Here the CDR3 reads CASSSLTSGGAYEQYF. Here the CDR3 DNA reads TGTGCCAGCAGTTCCCTGACTAGCGGGGGGGCCTACGAGCAGTACTTC.

The chain uses TRBV6-5 and TRBJ2-1; the D gene could be TRBD1 or TRBD2 (6 bases each). The length of the CDR3 is 16 residues. Germline V lookup: CDR1 MNHEY, CDR2 SVGAGI. V lost 0 bases and J lost 12, with 21 bases in between. CDR3 loop: CASSYSETGAVAGQFF. CDR3 nucleotides: TGTGCCAGCAGTTACTCGGAGACGGGGGCCGTGGCGGGGCAGTTCTTC.

The chain is built from TRBV20-1 and TRBJ1-2, with 8 bases lining up with TRBD1. CDR3 length equals 11 residues. The V gene end was trimmed by 6 bases and the J gene end by 7 bases; junction bases not matched to a gene: 4. The V gene's germline CDR1 is DFQATT and CDR2 SNEGSKA (reference sequence). The CDR3 region is CSASGTGGYTF. In DNA, the CDR3 is TGCAGTGCGTCCGGGACAGGTGGCTACACCTTC.

This chain connects TRBV5-1 to TRBJ2-5, with unresolved D. Germline values: CDR1 SGHRS, CDR2 YFSETQ. Trimming shortened V by 5 bases and J by 1 base, and 12 bases separated the two germline ends. The CDR3 is made up of 14 amino acids. The CDR3 sequence is CASSILRRQETQYF. The CDR3 DNA reads TGCGCCAGCAGTATACTGCGGCGCCAAGAGACCCAGTACTTC.

In its sample, this clone was seen a few times. The gene calls are TRBV6-1 and TRBJ2-2, with 10 bases that match TRBD1. Germline CDR1 MNHNS, CDR2 SASEGT. The CDR3 consists of 16 residues. V lost 2 bases and J lost 1; bases outside the gene matches: 1. The CDR3 coding sequence is TGTGCCAGCAGTGAATGGGACAGGGGGAACACCGGGGAGCTGTTTTTT. It encodes CASSEWDRGNTGELFF.

This rearrangement joins TRBV11-2 to TRBJ2-3, with D hard to call. The CDR3 loop spans 14 amino acids. The V end was cut by 1 base, the J end by 11 bases, with 16 bases between. Germline V lookup: CDR1 SGHAT, CDR2 FQNNGV. CDR3 nucleotide sequence: TGTGCCAGCAGCTTAGTAGGTCCGCTGATACAGCAGTATTTT. It codes for CASSLVGPLIQQYF.